Following are 5 T cell receptor beta chains from one sample sequenced in a study of vaccination and CD4 T cells after COVID-19. For these TCRs, the target antigens are not known. Regarding treatment: roughly 11-day PBMC culture with coronavirus spike peptide pools or control peptides (ViraFEST assay). The Oncomine TCR Beta short-read assay sequenced DNA from cultured CD4+ T cells. TCRdb re-called the PCR reads through MiXCR, storing one row per CDR3 protein. This table holds 20,000 or so distinct CDR3 sequences, around 39% found once. The sample consisted of CD4+ T cells from blood, cultured in vitro, taken before SARS-CoV-2 vaccination. These receptors all stem from a human donor who received a COVID-19 vaccine.

J is TRBJ1-2 and V is TRBV20-1; no clear D gene. Trimming shortened V by 3 bases and J by 0 bases, and 8 bases separated the two germline ends. CDR1 and CDR2 (germline): DFQATT, SNEGSKA (reference sequence). The CDR3 length is 13 residues. CDR3 sequence: CSASTHPNYGYTF. DNA of the CDR3: TGCAGTGCTAGTACGCACCCTAACTATGGCTACACCTTC.

This chain joins TRBV6-2 or TRBV6-3 and TRBJ1-5, with a possible D match to TRBD1 (5 bases). Germline loops: CDR1 MNHEY, CDR2 SVGEGT. The CDR3 consists of 18 residues. The germline V and J ends were trimmed by 2 bases and 5 bases, with 22 bases remaining between them. The CDR3 DNA sequence: TGTGCCAGCAGTTACCATACTGGTTCAGGGTCCTCCTATCAGCCCCAGCATTTT. Amino acids: CASSYHTGSGSSYQPQHF.

The CDR3 sequence is CASLKFTGENTEAFF. The CDR3 bases are TGTGCCAGTCTAAAATTCACAGGAGAGAACACTGAAGCTTTCTTT. The rearrangement links TRBV27 to TRBJ1-1, with TRBD1 as a possible D gene (5 bases). CDR1 MNHEY and CDR2 SMNVEV come from the germline V gene (reference sequence). The V gene lost 9 bases and the J gene lost 1 base, with 18 bases spanning the gap. The CDR3 consists of 15 residues.

In this sample, this clonotype turned up a few times. CDR3 region: CSARFRTGGSKNIQYF. DNA for the CDR3: TGCAGTGCTAGGTTCAGGACAGGGGGTTCCAAAAACATTCAGTACTTC. The chain recombines TRBV20-1 with TRBJ2-4, with 10 bases identical to TRBD1. This CDR3 region has 16 residues. Germline V gene lookup returns CDR1 DFQATT and CDR2 SNEGSKA (reference sequence). After removal of 3 bases from V and 2 bases from J, the junction contained 7 bases not matched to a gene.

This clonotype was found once. The V gene is TRBV19, the J gene TRBJ2-5, with 7 bases aligning to TRBD2. Germline CDR1 reads LNHDA; CDR2 reads SQIVND (reference sequence). The length of the CDR3 is 14 residues. V gave up 5 bases and J gave up 4 bases; unmatched junction bases: 7. Here the CDR3 DNA reads TGTGCCAGTAGTCCTCGGACTAGAGGAGAGACCCAGTACTTC. Encoded protein: CASSPRTRGETQYF.